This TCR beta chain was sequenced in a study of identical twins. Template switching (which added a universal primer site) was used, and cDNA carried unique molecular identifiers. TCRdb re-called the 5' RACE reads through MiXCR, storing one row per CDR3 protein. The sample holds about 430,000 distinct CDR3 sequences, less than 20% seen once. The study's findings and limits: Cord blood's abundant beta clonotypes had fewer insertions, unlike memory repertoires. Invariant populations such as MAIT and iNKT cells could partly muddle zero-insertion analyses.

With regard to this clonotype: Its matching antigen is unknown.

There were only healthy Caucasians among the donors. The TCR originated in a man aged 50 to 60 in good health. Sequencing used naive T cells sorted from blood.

CDR3 in amino acids: CAWSRGHEQFF. In DNA, the CDR3 is TGTGCCTGGAGTCGGGGGCATGAGCAGTTCTTC. The chain joins TRBV30 to TRBJ2-1; perhaps D is TRBD1 or TRBD2 (6 bases each). The CDR3 length is 11 residues. Trimming took 2 bases from V and 8 from J, leaving 7 bases between them. Germline lookup yields CDR1 GTSNPN and CDR2 SVGIG (reference sequence).